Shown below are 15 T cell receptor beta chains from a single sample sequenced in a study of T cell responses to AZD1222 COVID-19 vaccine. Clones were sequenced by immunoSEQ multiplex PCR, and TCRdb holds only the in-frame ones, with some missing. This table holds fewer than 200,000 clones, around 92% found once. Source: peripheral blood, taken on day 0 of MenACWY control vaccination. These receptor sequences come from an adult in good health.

The CDR3 sequence is CASSPTGSGNTEAFF. The CDR3 region has the DNA TGTGCCAGTAGTCCGACAGGGTCCGGGAACACTGAAGCTTTCTTT. The J gene is TRBJ1-1, the V gene TRBV19; the match to TRBD1 covers 7 bases. Trimming at V came to 5 bases and at J to 1 base, leaving 7 bases not matched to a gene. This CDR3 spans 15 amino acids. Germline values: CDR1 LNHDA, CDR2 SQIVND (reference sequence).

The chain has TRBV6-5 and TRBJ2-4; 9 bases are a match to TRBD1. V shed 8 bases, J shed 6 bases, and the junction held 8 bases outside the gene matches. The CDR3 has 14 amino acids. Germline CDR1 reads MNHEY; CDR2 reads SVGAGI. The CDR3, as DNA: TGTGCCAGCGAGCCGGACAGGGGAAGAAACATTCAGTACTTC. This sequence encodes CASEPDRGRNIQYF.

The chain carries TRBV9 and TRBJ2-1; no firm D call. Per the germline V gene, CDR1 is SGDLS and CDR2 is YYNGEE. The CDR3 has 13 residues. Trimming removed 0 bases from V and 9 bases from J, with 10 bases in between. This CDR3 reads CASSVVALGEQFF. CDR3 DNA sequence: TGTGCCAGCAGCGTAGTAGCTCTTGGTGAGCAGTTCTTC.

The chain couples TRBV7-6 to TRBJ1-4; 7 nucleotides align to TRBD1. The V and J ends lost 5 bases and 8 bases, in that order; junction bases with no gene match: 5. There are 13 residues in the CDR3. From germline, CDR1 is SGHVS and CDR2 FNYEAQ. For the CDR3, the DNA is TGTGCCAGCAGCACCTCAGGGGGGGAAAAACTGTTTTTT. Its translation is CASSTSGGEKLFF.

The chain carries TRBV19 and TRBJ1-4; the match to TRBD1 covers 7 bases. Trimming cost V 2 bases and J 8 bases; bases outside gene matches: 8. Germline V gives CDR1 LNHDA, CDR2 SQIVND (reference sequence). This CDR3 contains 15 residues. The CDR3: CASSIQGVQGEKLFF. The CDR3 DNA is TGTGCCAGTAGTATACAGGGGGTTCAAGGGGAAAAACTGTTTTTT.

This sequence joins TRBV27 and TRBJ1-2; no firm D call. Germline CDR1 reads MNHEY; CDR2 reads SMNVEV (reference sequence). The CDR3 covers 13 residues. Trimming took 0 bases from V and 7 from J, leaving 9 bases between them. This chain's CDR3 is CASSLSGPPGYTF. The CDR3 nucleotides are TGTGCCAGCAGTTTATCCGGGCCACCTGGCTACACCTTC.

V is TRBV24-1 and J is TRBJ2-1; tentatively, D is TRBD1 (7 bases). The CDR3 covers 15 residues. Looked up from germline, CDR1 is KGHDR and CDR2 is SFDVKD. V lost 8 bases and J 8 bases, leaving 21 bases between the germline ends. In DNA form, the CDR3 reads TGTGCCACCACTAGGACAGGAGGGAGCCGCGATGAGCAGTTCTTC. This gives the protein CATTRTGGSRDEQFF.

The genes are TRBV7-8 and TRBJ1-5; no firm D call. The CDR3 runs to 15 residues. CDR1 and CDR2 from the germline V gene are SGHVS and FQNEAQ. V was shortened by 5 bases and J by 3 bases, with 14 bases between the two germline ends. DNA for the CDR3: TGTGCCAGCAGCCCTCGTTGGGCGAACAATCAGCCCCAGCATTTT. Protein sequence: CASSPRWANNQPQHF.

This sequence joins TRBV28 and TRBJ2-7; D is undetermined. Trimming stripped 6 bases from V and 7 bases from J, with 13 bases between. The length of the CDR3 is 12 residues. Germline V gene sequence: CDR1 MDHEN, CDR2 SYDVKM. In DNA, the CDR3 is TGTGCCAGCAGGCCCTCCTCCAGGGAGCAGTACTTC. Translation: CASRPSSREQYF.

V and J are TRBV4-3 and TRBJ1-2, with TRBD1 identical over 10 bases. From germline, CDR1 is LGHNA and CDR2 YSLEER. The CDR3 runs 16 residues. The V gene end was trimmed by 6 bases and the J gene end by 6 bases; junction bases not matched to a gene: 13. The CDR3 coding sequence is TGCGCCAGCAGTGCAGGGACCGGGACAGGGGTAAATGGCTACACCTTC. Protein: CASSAGTGTGVNGYTF.

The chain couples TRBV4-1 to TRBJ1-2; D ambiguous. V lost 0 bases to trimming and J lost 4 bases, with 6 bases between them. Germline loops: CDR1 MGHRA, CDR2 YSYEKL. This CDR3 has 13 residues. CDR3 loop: CASSQEGSYGYTF. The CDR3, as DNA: TGCGCCAGCAGCCAAGAAGGTAGCTATGGCTACACCTTC.

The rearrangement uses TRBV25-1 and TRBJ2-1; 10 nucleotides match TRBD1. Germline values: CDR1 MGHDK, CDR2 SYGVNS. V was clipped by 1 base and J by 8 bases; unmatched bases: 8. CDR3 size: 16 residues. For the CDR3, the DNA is TGTGCCAGCAGTGAATTTCGACAGGGGGCCGGGGATGAGCAGTTCTTC. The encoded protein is CASSEFRQGAGDEQFF.

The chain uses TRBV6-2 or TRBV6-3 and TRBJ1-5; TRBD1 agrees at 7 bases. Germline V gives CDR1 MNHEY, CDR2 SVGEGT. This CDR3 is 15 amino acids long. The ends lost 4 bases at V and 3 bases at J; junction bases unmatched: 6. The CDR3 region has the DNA TGTGCCAGCAGTTCTCAGGGGGGAGTCAATCAGCCCCAGCATTTT. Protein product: CASSSQGGVNQPQHF.

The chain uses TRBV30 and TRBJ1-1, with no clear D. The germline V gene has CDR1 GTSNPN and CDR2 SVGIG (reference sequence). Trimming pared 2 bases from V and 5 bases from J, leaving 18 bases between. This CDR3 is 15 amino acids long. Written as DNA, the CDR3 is TGTGCCTGGAGTAACAAGGCACCAGCGGGGACTGAAGCTTTCTTT. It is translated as CAWSNKAPAGTEAFF.

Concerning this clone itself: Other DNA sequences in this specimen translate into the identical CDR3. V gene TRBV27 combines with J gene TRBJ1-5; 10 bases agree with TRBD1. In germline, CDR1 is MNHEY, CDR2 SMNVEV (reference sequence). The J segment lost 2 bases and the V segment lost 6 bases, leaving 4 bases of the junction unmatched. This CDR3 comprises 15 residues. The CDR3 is CASSPGTGGNQPQHF. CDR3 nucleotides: TGTGCCAGCAGCCCCGGGACAGGGGGCAATCAGCCCCAGCATTTT.